This T cell receptor beta chain was observed in a study of T cell responses to AZD1222 COVID-19 vaccine. A word on this clone: The target antigen is unknown. At one of its ends the junction is not consistent with the germline gene, which may arise from a read error.

Study-wide points: Just six or seven AZD1222 recipients tested seropositive at baseline.

Doses given second, at about 4 or about 12 weeks, were pooled. This CDR3 contains 12 residues. CDR1 and CDR2 from the germline V gene are SGHVS and FQNEAQ. Some clones are missing from TCRdb's copy, which holds only in-frame ones; the method was immunoSEQ multiplex PCR. The table includes about 130,000 clones, approximately 91% detected once. This specimen consisted of peripheral blood, obtained 28 days after the second AZD1222 dose. The rearrangement uses TRBV7-8 and TRBJ1-6; D call uncertain. The source is an adult who received the AZD1222 COVID-19 vaccine. The CDR3 sequence: CASSPYTSPLHF. The CDR3 DNA reads TGTGCCAGCAGCCCTTATACTTCACCCCTCCACTTT.